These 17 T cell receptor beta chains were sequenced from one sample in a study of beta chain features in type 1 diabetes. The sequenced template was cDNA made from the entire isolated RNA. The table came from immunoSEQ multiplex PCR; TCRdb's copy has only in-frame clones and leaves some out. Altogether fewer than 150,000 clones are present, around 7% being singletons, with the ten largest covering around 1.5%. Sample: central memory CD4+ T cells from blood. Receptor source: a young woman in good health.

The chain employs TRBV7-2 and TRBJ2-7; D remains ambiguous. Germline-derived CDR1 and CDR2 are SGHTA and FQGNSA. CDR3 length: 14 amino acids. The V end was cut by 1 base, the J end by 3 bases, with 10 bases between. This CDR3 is CASSLGRIGYEQYF. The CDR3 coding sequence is TGTGCCAGCAGCTTAGGCAGGATTGGCTACGAGCAGTACTTC.

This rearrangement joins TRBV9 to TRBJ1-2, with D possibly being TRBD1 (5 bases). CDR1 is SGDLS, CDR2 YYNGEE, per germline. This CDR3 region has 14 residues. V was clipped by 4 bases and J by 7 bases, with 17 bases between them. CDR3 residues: CASSTEEGLRGYTF. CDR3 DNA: TGTGCCAGCAGCACAGAGGAGGGGCTTCGTGGCTACACCTTC.

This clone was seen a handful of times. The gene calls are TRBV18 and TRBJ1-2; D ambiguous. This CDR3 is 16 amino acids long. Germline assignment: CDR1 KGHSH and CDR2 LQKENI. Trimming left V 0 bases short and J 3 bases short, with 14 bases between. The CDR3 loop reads CASSPPSAGKDYGYTF. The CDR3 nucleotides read TGTGCCAGCTCACCACCCTCGGCGGGGAAGGACTATGGCTACACCTTC.

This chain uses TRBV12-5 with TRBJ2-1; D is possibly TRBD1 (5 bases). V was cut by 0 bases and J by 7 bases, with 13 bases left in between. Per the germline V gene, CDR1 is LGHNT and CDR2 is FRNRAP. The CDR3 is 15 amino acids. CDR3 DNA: TGTGCTAGTGGTTTGGTACAGGACGGTCTTAATGAGCAGTTCTTC. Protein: CASGLVQDGLNEQFF.

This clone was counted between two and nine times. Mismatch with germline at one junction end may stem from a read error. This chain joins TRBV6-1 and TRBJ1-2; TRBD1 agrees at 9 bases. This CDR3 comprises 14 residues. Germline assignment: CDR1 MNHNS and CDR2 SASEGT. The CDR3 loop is CAISGDRANYGYTF. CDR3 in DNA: TGTGCCATCAGTGGGGACAGGGCTAACTATGGCTACACCTTC.

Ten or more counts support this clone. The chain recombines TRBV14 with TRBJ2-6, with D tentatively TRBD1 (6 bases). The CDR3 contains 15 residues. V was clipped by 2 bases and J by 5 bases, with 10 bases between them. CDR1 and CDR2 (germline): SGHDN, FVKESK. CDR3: CASSQSGVRANVLTF. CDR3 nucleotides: TGTGCCAGCAGCCAATCAGGGGTTAGGGCCAACGTCCTGACTTTC.

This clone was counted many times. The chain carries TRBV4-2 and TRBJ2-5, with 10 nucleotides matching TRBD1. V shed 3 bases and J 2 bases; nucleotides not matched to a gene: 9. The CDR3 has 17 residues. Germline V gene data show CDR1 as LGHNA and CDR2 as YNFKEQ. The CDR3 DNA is TGTGCCAGCAGCCAGGGACAGGGGCAAAGCGCTCAAGAGACCCAGTACTTC. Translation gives CASSQGQGQSAQETQYF.

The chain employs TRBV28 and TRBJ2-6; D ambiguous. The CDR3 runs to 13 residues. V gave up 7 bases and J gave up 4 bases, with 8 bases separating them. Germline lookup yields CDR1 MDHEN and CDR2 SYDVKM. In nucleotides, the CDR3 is TGTGCCAGCATGCGTTTCGGGGCCAACGTCCTGACTTTC. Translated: CASMRFGANVLTF.

The CDR3 sequence: CASSRRVRTGVPDTQYF. The CDR3 nucleotides read TGTGCCAGCTCACGCAGGGTGAGGACAGGGGTTCCAGATACGCAGTATTTT. This chain connects TRBV18 to TRBJ2-3; 9 bases align to TRBD1. This CDR3 contains 17 residues. With V trimmed by 4 bases and J by 4 bases, 12 bases remained unmatched. Germline CDR1 KGHSH, CDR2 LQKENI.

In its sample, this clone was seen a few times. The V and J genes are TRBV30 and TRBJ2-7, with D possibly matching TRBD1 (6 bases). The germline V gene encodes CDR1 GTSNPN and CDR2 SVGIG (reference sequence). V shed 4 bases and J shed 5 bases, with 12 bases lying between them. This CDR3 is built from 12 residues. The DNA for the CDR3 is TGTGCCTGGATCACAGGGTACCACGAGCAGTACTTC. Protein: CAWITGYHEQYF.

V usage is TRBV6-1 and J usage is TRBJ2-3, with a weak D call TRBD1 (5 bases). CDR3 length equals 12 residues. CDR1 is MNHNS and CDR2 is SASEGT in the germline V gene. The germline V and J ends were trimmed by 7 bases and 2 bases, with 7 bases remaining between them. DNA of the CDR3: TGTGCCAGCAACAGGATCACAGATACGCAGTATTTT. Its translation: CASNRITDTQYF.

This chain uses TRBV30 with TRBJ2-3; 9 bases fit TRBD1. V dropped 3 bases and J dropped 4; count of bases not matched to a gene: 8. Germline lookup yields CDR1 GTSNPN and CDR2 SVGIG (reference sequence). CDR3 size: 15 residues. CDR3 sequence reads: CAWRIRDRVADTQYF. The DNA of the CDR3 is TGTGCCTGGAGAATCCGGGACAGGGTCGCAGATACGCAGTATTTT. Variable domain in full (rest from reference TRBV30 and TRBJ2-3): SQTIHQWPATLVQPVGSPLSLECTVEGTSNPNLYWYRQAAGRGLQLLFYSVGIGQISSEVPQNLSASRPQDRQFILSSKKLLLSDSGFYLCAWRIRDRVADTQYFGPGTRLTVL.

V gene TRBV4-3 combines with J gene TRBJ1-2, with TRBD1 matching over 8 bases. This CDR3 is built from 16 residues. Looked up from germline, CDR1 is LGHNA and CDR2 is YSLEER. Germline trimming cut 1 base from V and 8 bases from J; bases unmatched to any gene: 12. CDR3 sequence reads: CASSQGTGQGYKGYTF. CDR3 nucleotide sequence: TGCGCCAGCAGCCAAGGAACCGGACAGGGTTATAAAGGCTACACCTTC.

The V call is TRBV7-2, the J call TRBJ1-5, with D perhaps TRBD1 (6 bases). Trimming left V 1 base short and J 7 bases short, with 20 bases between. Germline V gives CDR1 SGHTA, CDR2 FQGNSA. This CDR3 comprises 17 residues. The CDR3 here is CASSLGGTQGTLQPQHF. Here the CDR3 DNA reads TGTGCCAGCAGCTTAGGAGGGACACAGGGCACTTTGCAGCCCCAGCATTTT.

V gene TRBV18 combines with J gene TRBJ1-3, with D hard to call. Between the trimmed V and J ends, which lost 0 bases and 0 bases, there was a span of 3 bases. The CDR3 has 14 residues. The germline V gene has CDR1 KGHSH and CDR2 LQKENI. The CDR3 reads CASSPPNSGNTIYF. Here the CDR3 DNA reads TGTGCCAGCTCACCACCCAACTCTGGAAACACCATATATTTT.

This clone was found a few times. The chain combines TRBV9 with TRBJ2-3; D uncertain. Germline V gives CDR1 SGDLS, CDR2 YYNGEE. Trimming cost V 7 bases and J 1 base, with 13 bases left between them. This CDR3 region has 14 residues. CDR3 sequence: CASSPSLGTDTQYF. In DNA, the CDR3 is TGTGCCAGCTCACCGAGCTTGGGCACAGATACGCAGTATTTT.

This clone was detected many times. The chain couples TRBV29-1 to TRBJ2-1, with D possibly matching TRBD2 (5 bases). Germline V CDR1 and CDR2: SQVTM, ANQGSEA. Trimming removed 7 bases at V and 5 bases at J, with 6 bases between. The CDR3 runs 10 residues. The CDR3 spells CSAGNNEQFF. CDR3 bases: TGCAGCGCCGGGAACAATGAGCAGTTCTTC.